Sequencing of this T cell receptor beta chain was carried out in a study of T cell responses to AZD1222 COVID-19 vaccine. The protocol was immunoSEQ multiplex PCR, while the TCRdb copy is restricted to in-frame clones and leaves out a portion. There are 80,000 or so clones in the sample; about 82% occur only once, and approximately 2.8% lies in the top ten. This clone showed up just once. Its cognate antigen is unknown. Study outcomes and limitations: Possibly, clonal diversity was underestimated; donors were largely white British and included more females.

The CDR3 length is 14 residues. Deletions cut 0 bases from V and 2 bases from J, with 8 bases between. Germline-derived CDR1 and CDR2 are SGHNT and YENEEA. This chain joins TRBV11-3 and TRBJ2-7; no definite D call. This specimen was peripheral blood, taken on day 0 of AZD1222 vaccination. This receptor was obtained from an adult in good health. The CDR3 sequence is CASSLDSGTYEQYF. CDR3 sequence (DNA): TGTGCCAGCAGCTTAGATTCGGGTACCTACGAGCAGTACTTC.